The T cell receptor (beta chain) under discussion was sequenced for a study of a mutant IDH1 vaccine in newly diagnosed glioma. Study details: The sex distribution of treated patients was about 62% male and about 38% female, with a mean age of around 43 years.

Produced via immunoSEQ multiplex PCR; TCRdb's table is partial and in-frame only. The sample holds some 38,000 clones; around 82% are singletons and the top ten take over 4.5%. For this clone: Its matching antigen is unknown.

Time point reported: week 5, during vaccination. With topical imiquimod, each dose of the vaccine consisted of 300 ug of mutant IDH1 20-mer peptide. The sequence was obtained from a man in his forties with glioma. This sample comprised PBMCs, obtained from a glioma patient whose treatment included an IDH1 peptide vaccine.

The CDR3 protein is CASSFGAAESSYEQYF. In DNA form, the CDR3 reads TGTGCCAGCAGCTTTGGGGCGGCAGAAAGCTCCTACGAGCAGTACTTC. The chain couples TRBV7-8 to TRBJ2-7, with D possibly being TRBD1 (5 bases). This CDR3 comprises 16 residues. Germline V gene sequence: CDR1 SGHVS, CDR2 FQNEAQ. V was pared by 3 bases and J by 0 bases, with 15 bases between.